This T cell receptor beta chain comes out of a study of T cell changes during pregnancy in multiple sclerosis (dated by TCRdb to 2018 to 2020). Concerning the study at large: In women with multiple sclerosis, the researchers looked at how the T cell repertoire shifted as pregnancy progressed.

Receptor amplification or capture employed the immunoSEQ multiplex PCR assay. Imported from immuneACCESS, the table was reduced by TCRdb to in-frame sequences with V and J called. These copies leave out some clones; in studies compared against another copy, an unresolved V gene accounts for under half, and the cause of the remainder is not known. The sample table holds 65,000 to 85,000 clones, of which roughly nine tenths were seen once. Jointly, the top ten make up around 0.2% of the sample. For this clone: The antigen this receptor binds is unknown. No much larger clone exists at a distance of one base, and base qualities are not known.

The TCR was taken from a female donor with multiple sclerosis, enrolled in a pregnancy study. This sample comprised CD4+ T cells from peripheral blood mononuclear cells, obtained before pregnancy.

The CDR3: CASSPGTIKLGTQYF. The nucleotide sequence reads TGTGCCAGCTCTCCCGGGACAATAAAGCTGGGGACCCAGTACTTC. The rearranged segments are TRBV18 and TRBJ2-5, and perhaps TRBD1 as D gene, on 6 matching bases. V and J are truncated by 6 bases and 7 bases respectively, leaving an intervening sequence of 21 bases. Including cysteine and phenylalanine, the CDR3 has 15 amino acids. Left in the record is the CDR3 DNA by itself, 45 bases read in frame from the first base. The germline V gene gives CDR1 as KGHSH and CDR2 as LQKENI.